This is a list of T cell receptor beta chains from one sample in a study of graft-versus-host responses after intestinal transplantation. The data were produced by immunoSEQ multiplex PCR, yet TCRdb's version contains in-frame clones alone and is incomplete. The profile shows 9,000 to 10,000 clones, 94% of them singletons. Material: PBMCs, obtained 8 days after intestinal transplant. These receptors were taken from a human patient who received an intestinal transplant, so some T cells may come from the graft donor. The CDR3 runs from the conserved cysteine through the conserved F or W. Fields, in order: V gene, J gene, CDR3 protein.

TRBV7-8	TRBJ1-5	CASSLGDVSNQPQHF
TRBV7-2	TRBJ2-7	CASSLGLEFGFRYEQYF
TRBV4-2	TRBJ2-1	CASSPRRGGENEQFF
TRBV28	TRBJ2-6	CATQSLGLSGANVLTF
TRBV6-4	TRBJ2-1	CASSTHHRGGAYNEQFF
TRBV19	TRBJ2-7	CATSSVPYYEQYF
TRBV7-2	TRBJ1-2	CASSLRQGYGYTF
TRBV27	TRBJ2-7	CASSTGSEQYF
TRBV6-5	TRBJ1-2	CASSYSPELYGYTF
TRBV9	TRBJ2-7	CASSVGSGGSYEQYF
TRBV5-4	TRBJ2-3	CASSLGRDTQYF
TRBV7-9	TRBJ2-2	CASSRYRGTGELFF
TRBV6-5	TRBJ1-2	CASSYIQNYGYTF
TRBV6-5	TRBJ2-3	CATRDTSYTDTQYF
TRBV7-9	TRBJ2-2	CASSAKLAGVTGELFF
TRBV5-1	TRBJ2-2	CASSLDLTGTGELFF
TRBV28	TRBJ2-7	CASSPPIGTAKEQYF
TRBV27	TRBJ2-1	CASSPIAGAYNEQFF
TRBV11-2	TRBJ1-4	CASSLKGAGHNEKLFF
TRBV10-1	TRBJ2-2	CASSEGQITSGELFF
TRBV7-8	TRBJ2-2	CASEDRVTGELFF
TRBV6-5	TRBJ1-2	CASSYSTGDYGYTF
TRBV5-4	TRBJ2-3	CASSFFSGTDTQYF
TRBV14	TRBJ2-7	CASSQDLSGYEQYF
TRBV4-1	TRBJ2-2	CASSREGTWAGELFF
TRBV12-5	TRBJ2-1	CASGSSDRNEQFF
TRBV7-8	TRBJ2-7	CASSTDSYEQYF
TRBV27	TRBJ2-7	CASSLSPPVPGTYEQYF
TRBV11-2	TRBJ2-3	CASSAIPGGGGTQYF
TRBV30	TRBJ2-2	CAWGGAGTTNTGELFF
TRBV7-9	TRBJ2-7	CASTDLAGGPPSYEQYF
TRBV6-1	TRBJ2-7	CASSGLLQGHEQYF
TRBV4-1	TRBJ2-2	CASTLTPSPGGELFF
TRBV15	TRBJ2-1	CATSSYREGGAEQFF
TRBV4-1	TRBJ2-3	CASSQGREADTQYF
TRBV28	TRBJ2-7	CASSFPGDLYF
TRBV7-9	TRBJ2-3	CASSLVRPDTQYF
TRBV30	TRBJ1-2	CAWSVGPSGGGYTF
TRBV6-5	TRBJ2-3	CASSYGSSTDTQYF
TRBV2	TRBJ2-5	CASSGASGRPIQETQYF
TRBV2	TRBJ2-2	CASSDWDRANTGELFF
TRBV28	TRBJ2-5	CATSAELETQYF
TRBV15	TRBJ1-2	CATSIDRGDRGYTF
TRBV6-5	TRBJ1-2	CASSSKRVGAAYGYTF
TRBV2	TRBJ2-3	CASSEGESNTQYF
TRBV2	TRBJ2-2	CASSEYGSFAGELFF
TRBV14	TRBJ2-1	CASSPTLDEQFF
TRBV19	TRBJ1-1	CATSPLRKGRENTEAFF